This is a list of T cell receptor beta chains from one sample in a study of T-cell memory formation after mild COVID-19. TCRdb recomputed calls from the 5' RACE reads with MiXCR, one row per CDR3 protein. The data show around 510,000 distinct CDR3 sequences, about a fifth seen once. Source material: PBMCs or a T cell subset sorted from them (not recorded which). Receptors were obtained from an adult woman who had mild COVID-19 (a few samples of this study predate the infection). Cell type and time point are not known. Both conserved end residues are part of each CDR3. D genes are given only for firm matches. Size is stated for part of the rows, as once, few or many counts, or as a class when the clone is expanded.

CDR3aa | CDR3nt | j_gene | d_gene | v_gene | abundance
CSVESSAGSYEQYF | TGCAGCGTTGAATCGTCGGCCGGATCCTACGAGCAGTACTTC | TRBJ2-7 | - | TRBV29-1 | -
CASSGGGVNTEAFF | TGTGCCAGCAGCGGGGGCGGGGTAAACACTGAAGCTTTCTTT | TRBJ1-1 | - | TRBV5-4 | -
CSVLTHNYGYTF | TGCAGCGTCCTGACTCATAACTATGGCTACACCTTC | TRBJ1-2 | - | TRBV29-1 | few
CASSHSGTSPSTDTQYF | TGTGCCAGCAGCCATTCCGGGACATCCCCAAGCACAGATACGCAGTATTTT | TRBJ2-3 | - | TRBV5-5 | -
CASSEGLRDGYTF | TGCGCCAGCTCCGAGGGGCTCCGTGATGGCTACACCTTC | TRBJ1-2 | - | TRBV10-2 | few
CASSQFGQGIWGTEAFF | TGCGCCAGCAGTCAATTCGGACAGGGAATTTGGGGCACTGAAGCTTTCTTT | TRBJ1-1 | TRBD1 | TRBV23-1 | few
CASSLEAPNEQFF | TGTGCCAGCAGCTTAGAAGCCCCCAATGAGCAGTTCTTC | TRBJ2-1 | - | TRBV7-9 | -
CASSHWVANTEAFF | TGCGCCAGCAGCCACTGGGTGGCGAACACTGAAGCTTTCTTT | TRBJ1-1 | - | TRBV5-1 | many
CASSPPLAGEGNEQFF | TGCGCCAGCAGCCCCCCACTAGCGGGGGAGGGCAATGAGCAGTTCTTC | TRBJ2-1 | TRBD2 | TRBV5-1 | -
CASSETGYTGELFF | TGTGCCAGTAGTGAGACAGGGTACACCGGGGAGCTGTTTTTT | TRBJ2-2 | TRBD1 | TRBV19 | few